This TCR beta chain was recorded in a study of cytomegalovirus exposure and HLA in healthy donors. The study's findings and limits: Later analysis identified a missense DCLRE1C variant that was linked to TCR beta V- and J-gene trimming. CMV serostatus was the only recorded immune exposure for donors.

The PCR ran on 60 Vbeta and 13 Jbeta primers. Data came from immunoSEQ multiplex PCR; TCRdb stores just in-frame clones and leaves some out. The data show over 150,000 clones, 75% to 85% seen once. On this clone itself: No antigen is known for it.

The source is a woman aged 45-65 years in good health and CMV-seronegative. The sequenced sample was PBMCs.

The chain's CDR3 is CASSVEPRPDNEQFF. CDR3 coding DNA: TGTGCCAGCAGCGTAGAACCCAGGCCAGACAATGAGCAGTTCTTC. The gene calls are TRBV9 and TRBJ2-1; D is unclear. The CDR3 loop spans 15 amino acids. Germline V gene data show CDR1 as SGDLS and CDR2 as YYNGEE. Trimming took 0 bases from V and 5 from J, leaving 12 bases between them.